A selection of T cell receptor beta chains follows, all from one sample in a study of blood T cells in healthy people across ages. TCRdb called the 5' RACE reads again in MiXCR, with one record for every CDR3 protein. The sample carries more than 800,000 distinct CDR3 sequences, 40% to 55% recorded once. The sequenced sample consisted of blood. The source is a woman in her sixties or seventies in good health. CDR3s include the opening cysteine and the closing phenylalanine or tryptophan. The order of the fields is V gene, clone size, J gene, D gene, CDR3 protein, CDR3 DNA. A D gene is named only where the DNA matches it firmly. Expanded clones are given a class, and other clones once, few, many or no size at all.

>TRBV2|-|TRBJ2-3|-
CASSEASTSLPDTQYF
TGTGCCAGCAGTGAAGCCTCGACTAGTTTACCAGATACGCAGTATTTT
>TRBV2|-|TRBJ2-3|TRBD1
CAGSGQLDTQYF
TGTGCCGGGTCGGGACAGCTAGATACGCAGTATTTT
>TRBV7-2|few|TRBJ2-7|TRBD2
CASSLVRGTSDTYEQYF
TGTGCCAGCAGCTTAGTGAGGGGGACTAGCGACACCTACGAGCAGTACTTC
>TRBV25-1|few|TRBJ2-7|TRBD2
CASSSLAGDEQYF
TGTGCCAGCAGTAGTCTAGCGGGAGACGAGCAGTACTTC
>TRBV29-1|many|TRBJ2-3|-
CSGSHRDVATDTQYF
TGCAGCGGGTCCCACAGGGACGTCGCCACAGATACGCAGTATTTT
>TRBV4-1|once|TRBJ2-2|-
CAGSQVTGELFF
TGCGCCGGCAGCCAAGTGACCGGGGAGCTGTTTTTT
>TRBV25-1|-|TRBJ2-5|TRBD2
CASAGRRGETQYF
TGTGCCAGCGCCGGGAGGAGAGGGGAGACCCAGTACTTC
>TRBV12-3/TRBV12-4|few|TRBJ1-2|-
CASSPTDSYGYTF
TGTGCCAGCTCTCCGACAGATAGCTATGGCTACACCTTC
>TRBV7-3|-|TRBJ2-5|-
CASSPIGGRDWEGETQYF
TGTGCCAGCAGCCCGATAGGAGGACGGGATTGGGAAGGAGAGACCCAGTACTTC
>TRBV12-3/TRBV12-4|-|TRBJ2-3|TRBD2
CASTPRLAADTQYF
TGTGCCAGCACGCCTAGACTAGCGGCAGATACGCAGTATTTT
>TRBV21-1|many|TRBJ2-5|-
CASSARAGGQETQYF
TGTGCCAGCAGCGCCCGAGCGGGAGGGCAAGAGACCCAGTACTTC
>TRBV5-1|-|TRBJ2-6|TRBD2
CASSFRLAVSGANVLTF
TGCGCCAGCAGCTTCCGGCTAGCGGTCTCTGGGGCCAACGTCCTGACTTTC
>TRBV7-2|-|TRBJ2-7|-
CASSFEMGAYEQYF
TGTGCCAGCAGCTTCGAGATGGGCGCCTACGAGCAGTACTTC
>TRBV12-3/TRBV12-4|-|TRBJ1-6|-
CASTPLVNSPLHF
TGTGCCAGCACCCCCCTAGTCAATTCACCCCTCCACTTT